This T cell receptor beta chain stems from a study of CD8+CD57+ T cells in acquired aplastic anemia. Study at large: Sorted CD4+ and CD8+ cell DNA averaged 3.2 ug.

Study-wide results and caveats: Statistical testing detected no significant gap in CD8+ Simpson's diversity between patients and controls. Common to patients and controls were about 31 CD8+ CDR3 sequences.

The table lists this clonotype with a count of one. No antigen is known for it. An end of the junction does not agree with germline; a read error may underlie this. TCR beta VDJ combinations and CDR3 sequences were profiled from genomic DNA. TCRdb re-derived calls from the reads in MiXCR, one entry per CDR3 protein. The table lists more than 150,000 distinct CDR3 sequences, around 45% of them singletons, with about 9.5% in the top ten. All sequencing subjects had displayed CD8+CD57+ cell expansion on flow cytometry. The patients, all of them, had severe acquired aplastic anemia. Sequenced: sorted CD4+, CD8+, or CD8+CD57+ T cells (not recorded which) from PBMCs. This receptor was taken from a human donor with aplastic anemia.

Here the CDR3 DNA reads TGTGCCAGCAGCGACAGGACCCCGAACACCGGGGGGCTGTTTTTT. This sequence encodes CASSDRTPNTGGLFF. This chain connects TRBV10-3 to TRBJ2-2; D is tentatively TRBD1 or TRBD2 (6 bases each). Germline V gives CDR1 ENHRY, CDR2 SYGVKD. This CDR3 has 15 amino acids.